This is a list of T cell receptor beta chains from one sample in a study of blood T cell repertoires in COVID-19. The table came from immunoSEQ multiplex PCR; TCRdb's copy has only in-frame clones and leaves some out. Altogether about 150,000 clones are present, about 86% being singletons, with the ten largest covering about 3.5%. The sequencing input was peripheral blood. The source of these receptors is a man in his sixties or seventies with acute or convalescent COVID-19. Both conserved end residues are part of each CDR3. The order of the fields is V gene, clone size, J gene, D gene, CDR3 DNA, CDR3 protein. A D gene is named only where the DNA matches it firmly. Size values are once, few and many counts, or a class for expanded clones, and some rows have none.

TRBV4-2,once,TRBJ2-1,TRBD2,TGTGCCAGCAGCCAAGTGAGGGCTAGCGGGAGGGATGAGCAGTTCTTC,CASSQVRASGRDEQFF
TRBV30,.,TRBJ2-1,TRBD1,TGTGCCTGGAGCACAGGGGATGGGGCCTACAATGAGCAGTTCTTC,CAWSTGDGAYNEQFF
TRBV18,once,TRBJ2-3,TRBD2,TGTGCCAGCTCACCACGGGCTAGCGGGGGCACAGATACGCAGTATTTT,CASSPRASGGTDTQYF
TRBV6-1,.,TRBJ2-1,.,TGTGCCAGCAGTGAAACCCTACAAGGGAGCGGGTTCTTC,CASSETLQGSGFF
TRBV28,.,TRBJ2-7,.,TGTGCCAGCAGTTTACAGGGTTACGAGCAGTACTTC,CASSLQGYEQYF
TRBV21-1,.,TRBJ2-3,.,TGTGCCAGCAGCAACGGGACAGGGGCAGATACGCAGTATTTT,CASSNGTGADTQYF
TRBV27,.,TRBJ1-5,TRBD1,TGTGCCAGCAGTCCCGGGACAGGAAATCAGCCCCAGCATTTT,CASSPGTGNQPQHF
TRBV2,.,TRBJ2-1,.,TGTGCCAGCAGTCGAATACAAAACAATGAGCAGTTCTTC,CASSRIQNNEQFF
TRBV14,.,TRBJ1-2,.,TGTGCCAGCAGCCAACTCAGGGGAGGCTACACCTTC,CASSQLRGGYTF
TRBV10-3,.,TRBJ2-1,TRBD1,TGTGCCATCAGTCTGGGACAGATTAACAATGAGCAGTTCTTC,CAISLGQINNEQFF
TRBV28,.,TRBJ2-7,.,TGTGCCAGCAGGGACAGTTACGAGCAGTACTTC,CASRDSYEQYF
TRBV6-2/TRBV6-3,.,TRBJ2-7,TRBD1,TGTGCCAGCAGTTATGGGACAGGGGCCGGGGAGCAGTACTTC,CASSYGTGAGEQYF
TRBV5-1,.,TRBJ2-2,TRBD2,TGCGCCAGCAGCGTTAGCGGGAGAAACACCGGGGAGCTGTTTTTT,CASSVSGRNTGELFF
TRBV18,.,TRBJ2-5,TRBD2,TGTGCCAGCTCACCATTGACTAGCGGGAGTTTTGAGACCCAGTACTTC,CASSPLTSGSFETQYF
TRBV5-1,.,TRBJ2-3,TRBD1,TGCGCCAGCAGTTTGGGGGACAGGGCCACAGATACGCAGTATTTT,CASSLGDRATDTQYF
TRBV5-1,.,TRBJ1-5,.,TGCGCCAGCAGCAGCGGGCTTAGCAATCAGCCCCAGCATTTT,CASSSGLSNQPQHF
TRBV25-1,.,TRBJ2-1,TRBD2,TGTGCCAGCAGTGTGTTCTTAGCGGGAAACAATGAGCAGTTCTTC,CASSVFLAGNNEQFF
TRBV6-5,.,TRBJ2-3,.,TGTGCCAGCAGTCGAACAGGGAGCACAGATACGCAGTATTTT,CASSRTGSTDTQYF
TRBV6-2/TRBV6-3,.,TRBJ2-1,TRBD2,TGTGCCAGCAGTTACCCGGGGCTAGCGGGGTACAATGAGCAGTTCTTC,CASSYPGLAGYNEQFF
TRBV5-1,.,TRBJ2-3,.,TGCGCCAGCAGCTTGGACGTGGGGCGCGTCCCAGATACGCAGTATTTT,CASSLDVGRVPDTQYF
TRBV28,.,TRBJ2-2,TRBD1,TGTGCCAGCAGAATCCTTGGGACAGGGGTCACCGGGGAGCTGTTTTTT,CASRILGTGVTGELFF
TRBV7-8,many,TRBJ2-1,.,TGTGCCAGCAGTTGGGGGACTTACAATGAGCAGTTCTTC,CASSWGTYNEQFF
TRBV3-1/TRBV3-2,.,TRBJ1-5,.,TGTGCCAGCAGCCAAGGAGTAGGACAGAACAATCAGCCCCAGCATTTT,CASSQGVGQNNQPQHF
TRBV15,.,TRBJ2-7,TRBD2,TGTGCCACCAGCAGAGGAGATGTAGCGGGAGGGCCGGGGTACGAGCAGTACTTC,CATSRGDVAGGPGYEQYF
TRBV4-2,.,TRBJ2-1,TRBD2,TGTGCCAGCAGCCATTTGGCTAGCGGGGATTACAATGAGCAGTTCTTC,CASSHLASGDYNEQFF
TRBV12-5,.,TRBJ2-3,.,TGTGCTAGTGCCCAGACAGGTCACCTTACGCAGTATTTT,CASAQTGHLTQYF
TRBV24-1,.,TRBJ2-2,TRBD2,TGTGCCACCAGTGATTTTGGGACTAGCGACACCGGGGAGCTGTTTTTT,CATSDFGTSDTGELFF
TRBV5-1,.,TRBJ2-7,TRBD2,TGCGCCAGCAGCTTGAGACTAGCTACCTCCGCCGAGCAGTACTTC,CASSLRLATSAEQYF